The 21 T cell receptor beta chains below all came from one sample that was sequenced in a study of T cell repertoires in cytomegalovirus infection. TCRdb passed the reads through MiXCR, listing each CDR3 protein once. Of fewer than 200,000 distinct CDR3 sequences detected, approximately 19% appear once; the ten largest clones hold around 2.7%. The sequenced sample consisted of PBMCs. The receptors were gathered from a human donor in good health (CMV status not recorded). Some clones in this sample may be carry-over from other donors' samples.

The V call is TRBV20-1, the J call TRBJ2-1, with 8 bases aligning to TRBD2. V lost 4 bases and J lost 7; bases outside the gene matches: 6. The CDR3 runs to 13 residues. Germline-derived CDR1 and CDR2 are DFQATT and SNEGSKA (reference sequence). The CDR3 spells CSAMRGVANEQFF. The CDR3 region has the DNA TGCAGTGCTATGCGGGGGGTGGCGAATGAGCAGTTCTTC.

The table lists this clonotype with many counts. The chain recombines TRBV28 with TRBJ2-5; 8 bases match TRBD1. Germline V lookup: CDR1 MDHEN, CDR2 SYDVKM. The CDR3 has 15 amino acids. The J segment lost 5 bases and the V segment lost 3 bases, leaving 8 bases of the junction unmatched. CDR3 DNA sequence: TGTGCCAGCAGTTTTGCCGGACAGGGTATGGAGACCCAGTACTTC. Amino acid sequence: CASSFAGQGMETQYF.

This rearrangement joins TRBV27 to TRBJ2-1; 11 nucleotides line up with TRBD2. CDR3 length: 16 residues. The J segment lost 2 bases and the V segment lost 5 bases, leaving 5 bases of the junction unmatched. Germline CDR1 is MNHEY and CDR2 is SMNVEV (reference sequence). CDR3 sequence: CASSHGTSGTYNEQFF. The CDR3 region has the DNA TGTGCCAGCAGTCACGGGACTAGCGGTACCTACAATGAGCAGTTCTTC.

This clonotype was seen more than once but under ten times. The chain uses TRBV29-1 and TRBJ2-1; 11 positions agree with TRBD2. The CDR3 is made up of 16 amino acids. V lost 1 base to trimming and J lost 7 bases; unmatched junction nucleotides: 9. Germline V lookup: CDR1 SQVTM, CDR2 ANQGSEA. CDR3 protein: CSVEVLTSGARNEQFF. CDR3 coding DNA: TGCAGCGTTGAAGTCCTGACTAGCGGGGCGAGGAATGAGCAGTTCTTC.

V is TRBV19 and J is TRBJ2-1; 8 bases align to TRBD1. Germline-derived CDR1 and CDR2 are LNHDA and SQIVND (reference sequence). V lost 7 bases to trimming and J lost 7 bases; unmatched junction nucleotides: 9. The length of the CDR3 is 14 residues. In nucleotides, the CDR3 is TGTGCCAGTACCGCCTGGACAGGGCAAAATGAGCAGTTCTTC. This translates into CASTAWTGQNEQFF.

This clonotype was found many times. CDR3 region: CASSSGLAKQETQYF. Here the CDR3 DNA reads TGTGCCAGCAGCTCGGGACTAGCGAAACAAGAGACCCAGTACTTC. The V call is TRBV7-2, the J call TRBJ2-5; 10 nucleotides agree with TRBD2. CDR3 length: 15 residues. Unmatched junction bases numbered 4, after V lost 4 bases and J lost 2 bases. Germline V gene sequence: CDR1 SGHTA, CDR2 FQGNSA.

The V gene is TRBV20-1, the J gene TRBJ2-1, with 15 bases lining up with TRBD2. Germline trimming cut 6 bases from V and 7 bases from J; bases unmatched to any gene: 4. The germline V gene encodes CDR1 DFQATT and CDR2 SNEGSKA (reference sequence). This CDR3 region has 14 residues. The CDR3, as DNA: TGCAGTGCGGGGACTAGCGGGAGGCCTAATGAGCAGTTCTTC. This codes for CSAGTSGRPNEQFF.

In this sample, this clonotype turned up many times. The V and J genes are TRBV7-6 and TRBJ2-3, with 16 bases matching TRBD2. Trimming took 6 bases from V and 1 from J; bases not matched to a gene: 7. The CDR3 consists of 18 residues. Germline assignment: CDR1 SGHVS and CDR2 FNYEAQ. Here the CDR3 DNA reads TGTGCCAGCAGTGATACCGGGACTAGCGGGGGGGGCACAGATACGCAGTATTTT. As protein: CASSDTGTSGGGTDTQYF.

The V gene is TRBV28, the J gene TRBJ1-6; D unresolved. Germline V CDR1 and CDR2: MDHEN, SYDVKM. The CDR3 loop spans 14 amino acids. V was cut by 5 bases and J by 9 bases, with 14 bases left in between. CDR3 protein: CASSLGGRVSPLHF. CDR3 bases: TGTGCCAGCAGTCTCGGCGGAAGGGTTTCACCCCTCCACTTT.

The rearrangement links TRBV18 to TRBJ2-3, with 11 positions matching TRBD2. The CDR3 extends over 15 amino acids. The germline CDR1 and CDR2 sequences are KGHSH and LQKENI. V gave up 3 bases and J gave up 2 bases; unmatched junction bases: 1. DNA of the CDR3: TGTGCCAGCTCACCGACTAGCGGGGCCACAGATACGCAGTATTTT. Its protein product is CASSPTSGATDTQYF. Full variable domain (rest looked up from reference TRBV18 and TRBJ2-3): NAGVMQNPRHLVRRRGQEARLRCSPMKGHSHVYWYRQLPEEGLKFMVYLQKENIIDESGMPKERFSAEFPKEGPSILRIQQVVRGDSAAYFCASSPTSGATDTQYFGPGTRLTVL.

In regard to this clonotype: This could be a read error, since a much larger clone is one nucleotide away. This chain joins TRBV28 and TRBJ2-1; TRBD2 matches 10 bases. Unmatched junction bases numbered 8, after V lost 2 bases and J lost 1 base. In germline, CDR1 is MDHEN, CDR2 SYDVKM. This CDR3 is built from 18 residues. The CDR3 spells CASSLDPTSGDSYNEQFF. The CDR3, as DNA: TGTGCCAGCAGTTTAGACCCCACTAGCGGGGATTCCTACAATGAGCAGTTCTTC.

This clonotype occurred many times. The genes are TRBV7-2 and TRBJ1-6; D is perhaps TRBD1 (6 bases). Trimming left V 5 bases short and J 9 bases short, with 14 bases between. The CDR3 loop spans 14 amino acids. Germline values: CDR1 SGHTA, CDR2 FQGNSA. The DNA for the CDR3 is TGTGCCAGCAGCACCAGGGGCGGCCCTTCACCCCTCCACTTT. The encoded protein is CASSTRGGPSPLHF.

This clonotype was observed a few times. The chain has TRBV15 and TRBJ2-1; D possibly corresponds to TRBD1 (5 bases). CDR1 LNHNV and CDR2 YYDKDF come from the germline V gene (reference sequence). The V end was cut by 0 bases, the J end by 8 bases, with 8 bases between. CDR3 size: 13 residues. The chain's CDR3 is CATSREFRDEQFF. CDR3 nucleotide sequence: TGTGCCACCAGCAGAGAGTTCAGGGATGAGCAGTTCTTC. The complete variable domain, with remaining parts taken from reference TRBV15 and TRBJ2-1, reads DAMVIQNPRYQVTQFGKPVTLSCSQTLNHNVMYWYQQKSSQAPKLLFHYYDKDFNNEADTPDNFQSRRPNTSFCFLDIRSPGLGDTAMYLCATSREFRDEQFFGPGTRLTVL.

The rearrangement links TRBV6-1 to TRBJ2-4; D is unresolved. The CDR3 is 16 residues long. Trimming shortened V by 6 bases and J by 0 bases, and 15 bases separated the two germline ends. Germline V CDR1 and CDR2: MNHNS, SASEGT. The CDR3 nucleotides read TGTGCCAGCAGATTAGACCCAGCAGGAGCCAAAAACATTCAGTACTTC. Translation: CASRLDPAGAKNIQYF.

This clonotype was counted at least ten times. The genes are TRBV12-3 or TRBV12-4 and TRBJ2-7; possible D gene TRBD2, 6 bases. V lost 4 bases to trimming and J lost 3 bases, with 10 bases between them. This CDR3 comprises 13 residues. CDR3 protein: CASSSAEGYEQYF. The CDR3 DNA is TGTGCCAGCAGTTCAGCGGAGGGCTACGAGCAGTACTTC.

This clonotype was seen repeatedly, ten times or more. The rearrangement joins TRBV7-8 to TRBJ2-7; D may be TRBD1 (6 bases). With 9 bases removed from V and 1 base from J, the gap between germline ends came to 16 bases. The CDR3 sequence is 14 residues long. CDR1 is SGHVS, CDR2 FQNEAQ, per germline. Written as DNA, the CDR3 is TGTGCCAGGAAGCCCCCAGGGGCTTCCTACGAGCAGTACTTC. Its protein is CARKPPGASYEQYF.

This clonotype was recorded many times. The chain combines TRBV12-3 or TRBV12-4 with TRBJ2-5, with D possibly TRBD1 on 6 matching bases. The CDR3 spans 17 residues. Trimming pared 1 base from V and 1 base from J, leaving 16 bases between. CDR3 coding DNA: TGTGCCAGCAGTTTAGAAATGGCTAGCAGGGGCCAAGAGACCCAGTACTTC. It codes for CASSLEMASRGQETQYF.

This clonotype was counted many times. The rearrangement joins TRBV12-3 or TRBV12-4 to TRBJ2-2, with 7 bases identical to TRBD2. V lost 5 bases, J lost 4 bases, and 10 bases stayed unmatched. The CDR3 covers 16 residues. The CDR3 nucleotides are TGTGCCAGCAGTAACCCTAGCGGAACTAGCACCGGGGAGCTGTTTTTT. This translates into CASSNPSGTSTGELFF.

This clonotype was seen more than once but under ten times. This chain links TRBV11-3 with TRBJ2-3; maybe TRBD1 (5 bases). The germline CDR1 and CDR2 sequences are SGHNT and YENEEA. The CDR3 contains 15 residues. With 5 bases removed from V and 1 base from J, the gap between germline ends came to 13 bases. The CDR3 reads CASSPPREGTDTQYF. The CDR3 DNA follows: TGTGCCAGCAGCCCCCCCAGGGAAGGCACAGATACGCAGTATTTT.

The rearrangement joins TRBV2 to TRBJ2-2, with D unclear. The CDR3 extends over 15 amino acids. V was clipped by 4 bases and J by 0 bases, with 9 bases between them. The germline gives CDR1 SNHLY, CDR2 FYNNEI. CDR3 sequence: CASSVLRANTGELFF. CDR3 nucleotides: TGTGCCAGCAGTGTCTTACGCGCGAACACCGGGGAGCTGTTTTTT. Full variable domain (rest looked up from reference TRBV2 and TRBJ2-2): EPEVTQTPSHQVTQMGQEVILRCVPISNHLYFYWYRQILGQKVEFLVSFYNNEISEKSEIFDDQFSVERPDGSNFTLKIRSTKLEDSAMYFCASSVLRANTGELFFGEGSRLTVL.

The chain uses TRBV5-1 and TRBJ2-1, with TRBD1 matching over 8 bases. Trimming removed 3 bases from V and 9 bases from J; junction bases left unmatched: 2. The CDR3 covers 12 residues. The germline V gene has CDR1 SGHRS and CDR2 YFSETQ. This CDR3 reads CASSWTGSEQFF. As DNA, the CDR3 is TGCGCCAGCAGCTGGACAGGGAGTGAGCAGTTCTTC.